These 22 T cell receptor beta chains were sequenced from one sample in a study of blood T cell repertoires in COVID-19. Profiled with immunoSEQ multiplex PCR; TCRdb holds only in-frame clones, not every one. This table holds some 180,000 clones, 85% to 90% found once. The sample was PBMCs or T cells enriched from blood (not recorded which). The receptors stem from a man between 35 and 55 years old who had recovered from COVID-19.

This chain connects TRBV5-4 to TRBJ1-1, with D unresolved. The ends were cut back, 4 bases at V and 0 bases at J, with 10 bases in the middle. The CDR3 runs 14 residues. The germline gives CDR1 SGHNT, CDR2 YYREEE (reference sequence). CDR3 protein: CASSRRFMNTEAFF. The DNA of the CDR3 is TGTGCCAGCAGCCGCAGGTTTATGAACACTGAAGCTTTCTTT.

The chain couples TRBV4-1 to TRBJ2-7, with 12 positions matching TRBD2. The V and J ends lost 5 bases and 0 bases, in that order; junction bases with no gene match: 8. Germline values: CDR1 MGHRA, CDR2 YSYEKL. This CDR3 comprises 17 residues. CDR3 nucleotide sequence: TGCGCCAGCAGCACAAGACTAGCGGGAGCGAGCTCCTACGAGCAGTACTTC. As protein: CASSTRLAGASSYEQYF.

The chain's CDR3 is CASSGQPNTEAFF. CDR3 sequence (DNA): TGTGCCAGCTCGGGACAGCCTAACACTGAAGCTTTCTTT. The chain carries TRBV6-5 and TRBJ1-1, with TRBD1 matching 7 bases. Germline-derived CDR1 and CDR2 are MNHEY and SVGAGI. The CDR3 runs 13 residues. V gave up 8 bases and J gave up 2 bases; unmatched junction bases: 5.

This chain links TRBV6-5 with TRBJ1-3; D is uncertain. The CDR3 has 13 amino acids. V was cut by 7 bases and J by 4 bases, with 11 bases left in between. Germline values: CDR1 MNHEY, CDR2 SVGAGI. The CDR3 protein is CASIGSPGNTIYF. CDR3 bases: TGTGCCAGCATCGGGAGTCCGGGAAACACCATATATTTT.

The rearrangement uses TRBV5-1 and TRBJ1-1; 10 nucleotides agree with TRBD1. This CDR3 region has 15 residues. Trimming removed 2 bases from V and 3 bases from J; junction bases left unmatched: 4. Germline CDR1 is SGHRS and CDR2 is YFSETQ. CDR3 protein: CASSLVGTGDTEAFF. The CDR3 region has the DNA TGCGCCAGCAGCTTAGTCGGGACAGGGGACACTGAAGCTTTCTTT.

The chain uses TRBV5-5 and TRBJ1-1; 9 nucleotides match TRBD1. The CDR3 is 16 amino acids. Germline V gene data show CDR1 as SGHKS and CDR2 as YYEKEE (reference sequence). Trimming cost V 3 bases and J 2 bases; bases outside gene matches: 8. The CDR3 spells CASSSITGGFNTEAFF. The CDR3 DNA follows: TGTGCCAGCAGCTCGATAACAGGGGGCTTTAACACTGAAGCTTTCTTT.

This chain uses TRBV5-5 with TRBJ2-7; TRBD1 is a possible D gene (5 bases). The CDR3 has 15 amino acids. V lost 4 bases to trimming and J lost 9 bases, with 23 bases between them. CDR1 is SGHKS and CDR2 is YYEKEE in the germline V gene (reference sequence). CDR3 nucleotides: TGTGCCAGCAGCCAGGGCATGGACCCAACCTTTTTGCAGTACTTC. Amino acid sequence: CASSQGMDPTFLQYF.

This clone has a count of ten or more. This chain uses TRBV20-1 with TRBJ2-1; D is perhaps TRBD1 (6 bases). The CDR3 length is 14 residues. V lost 3 bases and J 6 bases, leaving 15 bases between the germline ends. Germline V CDR1 and CDR2: DFQATT, SNEGSKA (reference sequence). The DNA for the CDR3 is TGCAGTGCTAGTCAGGGGCCGGCTGGCAATGAGCAGTTCTTC. Protein sequence: CSASQGPAGNEQFF.

This clone has only one observation. The rearrangement joins TRBV27 to TRBJ2-2; 8 nucleotides line up with TRBD2. Germline V gene data show CDR1 as MNHEY and CDR2 as SMNVEV (reference sequence). The CDR3 extends over 17 amino acids. V lost 7 bases to trimming and J lost 6 bases; unmatched junction nucleotides: 16. The CDR3 sequence is CASIPTAGVPNAGELFF. Here the CDR3 DNA reads TGTGCCAGCATTCCCACAGCGGGGGTTCCCAACGCCGGGGAGCTGTTTTTT.

This rearrangement joins TRBV28 to TRBJ1-1, with D possibly matching TRBD1 (5 bases). V gave up 2 bases and J gave up 0 bases, with 7 bases separating them. Germline values: CDR1 MDHEN, CDR2 SYDVKM. This CDR3 has 14 residues. CDR3 in amino acids: CASSLKGVNTEAFF. CDR3 coding DNA: TGTGCCAGCAGTTTAAAAGGGGTGAACACTGAAGCTTTCTTT. Full variable domain (rest looked up from reference TRBV28 and TRBJ1-1): DVKVTQSSRYLVKRTGEKVFLECVQDMDHENMFWYRQDPGLGLRLIYFSYDVKMKEKGDIPEGYSVSREKKERFSLILESASTNQTSMYLCASSLKGVNTEAFFGQGTRLTVV.

This chain joins TRBV7-3 and TRBJ1-6; D remains unclear. The CDR3 has 13 amino acids. In germline, CDR1 is SGHTA, CDR2 FQGTGA. V lost 2 bases and J 10 bases, leaving 9 bases between the germline ends. The CDR3, as DNA: TGTGCCAGCAGCTTATCAGTTCGCTCACCCCTCCACTTT. Translating gives CASSLSVRSPLHF. The full variable domain, its missing parts supplied by reference TRBV7-3 and TRBJ1-6, is GAGVSQTPSNKVTEKGKYVELRCDPISGHTALYWYRQSLGQGPEFLIYFQGTGAADDSGLPNDRFFAVRPEGSVSTLKIQRTERGDSAVYLCASSLSVRSPLHFGNGTRLTVT.

The chain joins TRBV11-1 to TRBJ2-2, with TRBD1 identical over 9 bases. The CDR3 spans 16 residues. J gave up 3 bases and V 5 bases, and 7 bases lay outside the gene matches. Germline assignment: CDR1 SGHAT and CDR2 FQDESV (reference sequence). The CDR3 sequence: CASSTTGGWDTGELFF. The CDR3 coding sequence is TGTGCCAGCAGCACTACAGGGGGCTGGGACACCGGGGAGCTGTTTTTT.

This clone appeared a single time. The chain links TRBV24-1 to TRBJ1-2; D perhaps matches TRBD1 (6 bases). V was clipped by 6 bases and J by 4 bases, with 17 bases between them. The V gene's germline CDR1 is KGHDR and CDR2 SFDVKD. The CDR3 extends over 15 amino acids. The CDR3 region is CATSPADRTSYGYTF. In DNA, the CDR3 is TGTGCCACCAGTCCTGCTGACAGGACATCCTATGGCTACACCTTC.

This clone appeared once. The chain joins TRBV24-1 to TRBJ2-5; D is undetermined. V was pared by 9 bases and J by 3 bases, with 7 bases between. This CDR3 region has 11 residues. The germline gives CDR1 KGHDR, CDR2 SFDVKD. The CDR3 loop is CATGEEETQYF. In DNA form, the CDR3 reads TGTGCCACCGGAGAGGAAGAGACCCAGTACTTC.

This chain links TRBV7-9 with TRBJ2-7; D is perhaps TRBD1 (6 bases). The CDR3 extends over 14 amino acids. The germline V gene encodes CDR1 SEHNR and CDR2 FQNEAQ (reference sequence). Deletions cut 5 bases from V and 1 base from J, with 12 bases between. CDR3 nucleotide sequence: TGTGCCAGCAGCCTGCACCAGGGGTCCTACGAGCAGTACTTC. Its translation is CASSLHQGSYEQYF. The full variable domain, completed using reference TRBV7-9 and TRBJ2-7, is DTGVSQNPRHKITKRGQNVTFRCDPISEHNRLYWYRQTLGQGPEFLTYFQNEAQLEKSRLLSDRFSAERPKGSFSTLEIQRTEQGDSAMYLCASSLHQGSYEQYFGPGTRLTVT.

V and J are TRBV27 and TRBJ1-2; 8 nucleotides line up with TRBD1. Looked up from germline, CDR1 is MNHEY and CDR2 is SMNVEV (reference sequence). This CDR3 is 13 amino acids long. Trimming at V came to 11 bases and at J to 8 bases, leaving 13 bases not matched to a gene. CDR3 amino acids: CASSPGQGWGYTF. CDR3 nucleotides: TGTGCCTCCTCCCCCGGACAGGGTTGGGGCTACACCTTC.

This rearrangement joins TRBV19 to TRBJ2-6; no definite D call. Per the germline V gene, CDR1 is LNHDA and CDR2 is SQIVND (reference sequence). The CDR3 consists of 14 residues. V lost 6 bases and J 2 bases, leaving 8 bases between the germline ends. This CDR3 reads CASRYMAGANVLTF. CDR3 sequence (DNA): TGTGCCAGTAGGTACATGGCTGGGGCCAACGTCCTGACTTTC.

CDR3 DNA sequence: TGTGCCAGTAGTAACCGGGACAGGGATTTTCCTGGCTACACCTTC. Translating it yields CASSNRDRDFPGYTF. The chain links TRBV19 to TRBJ1-2; 9 nucleotides align to TRBD1. Germline V gene sequence: CDR1 LNHDA, CDR2 SQIVND (reference sequence). The J segment lost 7 bases and the V segment lost 4 bases, leaving 10 bases of the junction unmatched. The CDR3 totals 15 residues.

The DNA of the CDR3 is TGTGCCAGCAGTGGGACAGGGGACACTGAAGCTTTCTTT. Encoded protein: CASSGTGDTEAFF. The V and J genes are TRBV28 and TRBJ1-1, with TRBD1 matching 10 bases. The germline V gene encodes CDR1 MDHEN and CDR2 SYDVKM. The V and J ends lost 5 bases and 3 bases, in that order; junction bases with no gene match: 0. The CDR3 consists of 13 residues.

The chain joins TRBV27 to TRBJ1-5; D not resolved. Trimming left V 6 bases short and J 2 bases short, with 11 bases between. This CDR3 contains 14 residues. Per the germline V gene, CDR1 is MNHEY and CDR2 is SMNVEV (reference sequence). Here the CDR3 DNA reads TGTGCCAGCAGCCCTTTAGTTCGCAATCAGCCCCAGCATTTT. It specifies CASSPLVRNQPQHF.

The chain joins TRBV6-5 to TRBJ1-5; weak D call: TRBD1 (5 bases). Per the germline V gene, CDR1 is MNHEY and CDR2 is SVGAGI. The CDR3 loop spans 11 amino acids. V lost 8 bases to trimming and J lost 9 bases, with 11 bases between them. CDR3 nucleotides: TGTGCCAGCGGGGCGGGGTGGCCCCAGCATTTT. This translates into CASGAGWPQHF.

The gene calls are TRBV6-1 and TRBJ1-1; tentatively, D is TRBD1 (5 bases). Germline-derived CDR1 and CDR2 are MNHNS and SASEGT. V was shortened by 3 bases and J by 0 bases, with 11 bases between the two germline ends. The length of the CDR3 is 15 residues. The CDR3 DNA sequence: TGTGCCAGCAGTGACCATGGCAGGGTGAACACTGAAGCTTTCTTT. Its protein is CASSDHGRVNTEAFF.